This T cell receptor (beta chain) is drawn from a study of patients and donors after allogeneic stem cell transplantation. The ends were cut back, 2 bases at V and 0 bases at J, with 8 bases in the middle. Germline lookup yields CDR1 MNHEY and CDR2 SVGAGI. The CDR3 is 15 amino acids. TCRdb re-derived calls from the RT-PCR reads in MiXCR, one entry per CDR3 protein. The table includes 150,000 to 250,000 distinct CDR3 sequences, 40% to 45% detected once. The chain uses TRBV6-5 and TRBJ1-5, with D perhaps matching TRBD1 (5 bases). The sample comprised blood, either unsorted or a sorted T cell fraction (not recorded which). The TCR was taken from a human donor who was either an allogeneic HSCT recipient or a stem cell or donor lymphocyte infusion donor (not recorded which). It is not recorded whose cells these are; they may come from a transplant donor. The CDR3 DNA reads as TGTGCCAGCAGTTACGGGGGGAATAGCAATCAGCCCCAGCATTTT. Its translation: CASSYGGNSNQPQHF.